The entry that follows covers one T cell receptor beta chain sequence. Its cognate antigen is unknown. The sample comes from a study of T cell responses to AZD1222 COVID-19 vaccine. V lost 0 bases and J lost 12; bases outside the gene matches: 2. CDR3 size: 12 residues. Germline V gene data show CDR1 as SGDLS and CDR2 as YYNGEE. Study outcomes and limitations: CD4 TCRs linked to vaccination spanned spike, dominating at 160-218 and 743-854.

Profiled with immunoSEQ multiplex PCR; TCRdb holds only in-frame clones, not every one. Of approximately 180,000 clones listed, 90% to 95% are singletons. Sequences were derived from peripheral blood, sampled 28 days after the second dose of the MenACWY control vaccine. The chain is built from TRBV9 and TRBJ2-1, with 8 nucleotides matching TRBD2. This clonotype originated in an adult who received the MenACWY meningococcal vaccine as a control. The CDR3, as DNA: TGTGCCAGCAGCGTAGCGGGAGGGTCGCAGTTCTTC. Protein product: CASSVAGGSQFF.